This is a list of T cell receptor beta chains from one sample in a study of cytomegalovirus exposure and HLA in healthy donors. Here immunoSEQ multiplex PCR was the method, and the copy in TCRdb shows in-frame clones only, minus some. The sample holds 150,000 to 200,000 clones; roughly 86% are singletons and the top ten take roughly 3%. Material for sequencing was PBMCs. The receptors originated from a man aged 18 to 30 in good health and CMV-seropositive. Both conserved end residues are part of each CDR3. The D gene is left open where the match is weak. A row's size may be missing; if present it is once, few, many or a size class.

CDR3nt,CDR3aa,j_gene,v_gene,d_gene,abundance
TGTGCCAGCAGCCCCCAAAATGAGCAGTTCTTC,CASSPQNEQFF,TRBJ2-1,TRBV7-9,.,.
TGTGCCACCAGCAGGGGACAGGGTATGGGGAACACTGAAGCTTTCTTT,CATSRGQGMGNTEAFF,TRBJ1-1,TRBV15,TRBD1,.
TGTGCCAGCATGGGCGGGGCCCCGGCAAATACGCAGTATTTT,CASMGGAPANTQYF,TRBJ2-3,TRBV13,.,.
TGCGCCAGCAGCCAAGAGTTTACGACTAGCGGGCTTAGCTCCTACAATGAGCAGTTCTTC,CASSQEFTTSGLSSYNEQFF,TRBJ2-1,TRBV4-1,TRBD2,once
TGTGCCAGCTCACCAGCGATCACCCTCCGCCAGGGGAGATTAACAGATACGCAGTATTTT,CASSPAITLRQGRLTDTQYF,TRBJ2-3,TRBV18,.,.
TGTGCCAGTAAAACCGGGACTATTCGCACAGATACGCAGTATTTT,CASKTGTIRTDTQYF,TRBJ2-3,TRBV27,TRBD2,.
TGTGCCAGCAGCGCGAGGGGGGAGCTGTTTTTT,CASSARGELFF,TRBJ2-2,TRBV9,.,once
TGTGCCACCAGCCTTGGTGGGACAGACTTCTCCTTCTCTGGAAACACCATATATTTT,CATSLGGTDFSFSGNTIYF,TRBJ1-3,TRBV15,TRBD1,.
TGCGCCAGCAGCCAAGATAGGACACGGCAAGAGACCCAGTACTTC,CASSQDRTRQETQYF,TRBJ2-5,TRBV4-3,.,.
TGTGCCAGCAGCCAGGTTAGGGGGGGACCCTACGAGCAGTACTTC,CASSQVRGGPYEQYF,TRBJ2-7,TRBV4-2,.,once
TGCAGCGTTTCACAGGGAACCCGGGAAAAACTGTTTTTT,CSVSQGTREKLFF,TRBJ1-4,TRBV29-1,.,.
TGTGCCAGCAGCTTTAAGGGGTGGAACACTGAAGCTTTCTTT,CASSFKGWNTEAFF,TRBJ1-1,TRBV7-2,.,.
TGTGCCAGCAGCCGCGGGGCCTATACGTTGGAGACCCAGTACTTC,CASSRGAYTLETQYF,TRBJ2-5,TRBV14,.,few
TGCGCCAGCACAGGACTAGCGAGACCAGATACGCAGTATTTT,CASTGLARPDTQYF,TRBJ2-3,TRBV5-1,TRBD2,once
TGTGCCAGCAATTCAATGGCGGGAGGAGGAAATGAGCAGTTCTTC,CASNSMAGGGNEQFF,TRBJ2-1,TRBV6-5,TRBD2,few
TGTGCCAGCAGCTTATCAGCGGACACCGGGGAGCTGTTTTTT,CASSLSADTGELFF,TRBJ2-2,TRBV7-8,.,.
TGTGCCAGTAGTTCCGGTTACGAGCAGTACTTC,CASSSGYEQYF,TRBJ2-7,TRBV19,.,.
TGTGCAACAGGGGGAACAACTAATGAAAAACTGTTTTTT,CATGGTTNEKLFF,TRBJ1-4,TRBV27,TRBD1,.
TGTGCCAGCATCCCTAGCGGTTACACAGATACGCAGTATTTT,CASIPSGYTDTQYF,TRBJ2-3,TRBV28,TRBD2,.
TGCAGCGTTGACGGTTTGACAGAATACTATGGCTACACCTTC,CSVDGLTEYYGYTF,TRBJ1-2,TRBV29-1,.,.
TGTGCCAGCAGCTTAGGGCAGATTGAAGCTTTCTTT,CASSLGQIEAFF,TRBJ1-1,TRBV7-9,.,.
TGTGCCAGCAGCCATGGGGAGCGGGTTGGAACAGATACGCAGTATTTT,CASSHGERVGTDTQYF,TRBJ2-3,TRBV4-2,.,.
TGTGCCAGCAGTTCCAGGGGGAGCGAGACCCAGTACTTC,CASSSRGSETQYF,TRBJ2-5,TRBV27,TRBD1,.
TGTGCCAGCAGTTTACTAAATCAAGGGAGCAATGAGCAGTTCTTC,CASSLLNQGSNEQFF,TRBJ2-1,TRBV27,.,.
TGTGCCAGCAGACGAGCGGGGGGACCAGTGGGCGGCTACACCTTC,CASRRAGGPVGGYTF,TRBJ1-2,TRBV13,.,.
TGTGCCAGCCTTATGACTAGCGGGGAAGAGACCCAGTACTTC,CASLMTSGEETQYF,TRBJ2-5,TRBV2,TRBD2,once
TGTGCCAGCAGTGAGTCAGGGGGCGAATGGACTGAAGCTTTCTTT,CASSESGGEWTEAFF,TRBJ1-1,TRBV25-1,TRBD1,.
TGTGCCAGCAGCTTAATACAGGGGAACATTCAGTACTTC,CASSLIQGNIQYF,TRBJ2-4,TRBV7-3,TRBD1,.
TGTGCCAGCAGCCTTGGCCCCCGACCCCTCCACTTT,CASSLGPRPLHF,TRBJ1-6,TRBV9,.,.
TGTGCCAGCAGCTTAAACCTGGAGGATACGCAGTATTTT,CASSLNLEDTQYF,TRBJ2-3,TRBV7-2,.,.
TGTGCCTGGAGGATCACAGCCCGCTATGGCTACACCTTC,CAWRITARYGYTF,TRBJ1-2,TRBV30,.,.
TGTGCCAGCAGTCCCCTAGGGGTTGGCGAGCAGTACTTC,CASSPLGVGEQYF,TRBJ2-7,TRBV28,.,few
TGCGCCAGCAGCACTTTCGGACAGGGTTACGAGCAGTACTTC,CASSTFGQGYEQYF,TRBJ2-7,TRBV5-1,TRBD1,.
TGTGCCAGCAGAAGAGACGGGGGCACTGAAGCTTTCTTT,CASRRDGGTEAFF,TRBJ1-1,TRBV7-9,.,.
TGTGCCAGCAGCGAGACTAGCGGGGGCGGGGATACGCAGTATTTT,CASSETSGGGDTQYF,TRBJ2-3,TRBV9,TRBD2,.
TGCAGCGTTGAATTGGGACTTACTAGCGGCTACACCTTC,CSVELGLTSGYTF,TRBJ1-2,TRBV29-1,.,.
TGTGCCGGGCCTCCGACAGGGGACACTGAAGCTTTCTTT,CAGPPTGDTEAFF,TRBJ1-1,TRBV21-1,.,.
TGTGCCAGCAGTACAGGGACAGGGGTTCAGCCCCAGCATTTT,CASSTGTGVQPQHF,TRBJ1-5,TRBV28,TRBD1,.
TGCGCCAGCAGCCCGGGGGAGGAGATGACTAACTATGGCTACACCTTC,CASSPGEEMTNYGYTF,TRBJ1-2,TRBV4-3,.,.
TGTGCCAGCAGCAGGGAGGGGTACGAGCAGTACTTC,CASSREGYEQYF,TRBJ2-7,TRBV9,TRBD2,.
TGCAGCGTTGTGGGAGAGTTCTACGAGCAGTACTTC,CSVVGEFYEQYF,TRBJ2-7,TRBV29-1,.,.
TGCGCCAGCAGCCATGGGACAGTCCCCTACGAGCAGTACTTC,CASSHGTVPYEQYF,TRBJ2-7,TRBV4-3,TRBD1,.
TGCGCCAGCAGCCGCGTGACAGGCCAAAATGAAAAACTGTTTTTT,CASSRVTGQNEKLFF,TRBJ1-4,TRBV5-1,.,.
TGCAGCGTTGGGCGCAGGGAAGAGACCCAGTACTTC,CSVGRREETQYF,TRBJ2-5,TRBV29-1,.,.
TGCAGCGCCCTGGGACATTTAGCCAAAAACATTCAGTACTTC,CSALGHLAKNIQYF,TRBJ2-4,TRBV29-1,.,once
TGTGCCAGCAGCCCTTCTAGCGGGAGCTTCTCTGAGCAGTTCTTC,CASSPSSGSFSEQFF,TRBJ2-1,TRBV7-8,TRBD2,once
TGTGCCAGTAGTATAACCGGGACTAGCCGCAATGAGCAGTTCTTC,CASSITGTSRNEQFF,TRBJ2-1,TRBV19,TRBD2,.